This is a list of T cell receptor beta chains from one sample in a study of shared clonotypes between healthy human individuals. Here immunoSEQ multiplex PCR was the method, and the copy in TCRdb shows in-frame clones only, minus some. The sample lists a few million clones; roughly 93% were seen once. Material for sequencing was naive CD4+ T cells from PBMCs. The origin of the receptors is a man younger than 35 in good health. Some clones in this sample may be carry-over from other donors' samples. The CDR3 runs from the conserved cysteine through the conserved F or W. A D gene is named only where the DNA matches it firmly. Some rows have no size entry. The others give once, few or many, or a class for an expanded clone.

D gene: .
clone size: .
J gene: TRBJ1-2
V gene: TRBV28
CDR3 protein: CASSLVGRGNYGYTF
CDR3 DNA: TGTGCCAGCAGTTTAGTGGGCAGGGGAAACTATGGCTACACCTTC

D gene: TRBD1
clone size: .
J gene: TRBJ2-7
V gene: TRBV15
CDR3 protein: CATNPGQGASYEQYF
CDR3 DNA: TGTGCCACGAATCCTGGACAGGGGGCATCCTACGAGCAGTACTTC

D gene: TRBD1
clone size: few
J gene: TRBJ1-1
V gene: TRBV29-1
CDR3 protein: CSGAEGTGPGTEAFF
CDR3 DNA: TGCAGCGGTGCGGAAGGGACAGGCCCAGGCACTGAAGCTTTCTTT

D gene: TRBD2
clone size: .
J gene: TRBJ2-7
V gene: TRBV7-9
CDR3 protein: CASSPSPGLAFGTYEQYF
CDR3 DNA: TGTGCCAGCAGCCCCAGCCCGGGACTAGCGTTTGGTACCTACGAGCAGTACTTC

D gene: .
clone size: .
J gene: TRBJ2-1
V gene: TRBV7-9
CDR3 protein: CASSLQGRGEQFF
CDR3 DNA: TGTGCCAGCAGCTTACAGGGGCGGGGTGAGCAGTTCTTC

D gene: TRBD2
clone size: .
J gene: TRBJ2-1
V gene: TRBV19
CDR3 protein: CASSIFSGRHNEQFF
CDR3 DNA: TGTGCCAGTAGTATCTTTAGCGGGAGGCACAATGAGCAGTTCTTC

D gene: TRBD1
clone size: .
J gene: TRBJ1-5
V gene: TRBV7-2
CDR3 protein: CASSPRDRSNQPQHF
CDR3 DNA: TGTGCCAGCAGCCCCCGGGACAGAAGCAATCAGCCCCAGCATTTT

D gene: TRBD2
clone size: .
J gene: TRBJ2-1
V gene: TRBV7-9
CDR3 protein: CASSFPTSGSSYNEQFF
CDR3 DNA: TGTGCCAGCAGCTTTCCTACTAGCGGGAGTTCCTACAATGAGCAGTTCTTC

D gene: TRBD2
clone size: .
J gene: TRBJ2-7
V gene: TRBV5-1
CDR3 protein: CASSPGLAGGPHYEQYF
CDR3 DNA: TGCGCCAGCAGCCCGGGACTAGCGGGAGGGCCCCACTACGAGCAGTACTTC

D gene: TRBD2
clone size: .
J gene: TRBJ2-5
V gene: TRBV29-1
CDR3 protein: CSAGLAGGLQETQYF
CDR3 DNA: TGCAGCGCCGGACTAGCGGGAGGGCTCCAAGAGACCCAGTACTTC

D gene: TRBD1
clone size: .
J gene: TRBJ1-2
V gene: TRBV19
CDR3 protein: CASSMGGTGDSIGYTF
CDR3 DNA: TGTGCCAGTAGTATGGGTGGAACAGGGGATTCCATTGGCTACACCTTC

D gene: TRBD2
clone size: .
J gene: TRBJ2-1
V gene: TRBV6-5
CDR3 protein: CAVKRRSGNNNEQFF
CDR3 DNA: TGTGCCGTCAAAAGACGGAGCGGGAACAACAATGAGCAGTTCTTC

D gene: .
clone size: .
J gene: TRBJ2-3
V gene: TRBV7-3
CDR3 protein: CASSQAGDTQYF
CDR3 DNA: TGTGCCAGCAGCCAGGCAGGGGATACGCAGTATTTT

D gene: .
clone size: .
J gene: TRBJ1-2
V gene: TRBV4-2
CDR3 protein: CASSQAGTDGYTF
CDR3 DNA: TGTGCCAGCAGCCAAGCGGGCACTGATGGCTACACCTTC

D gene: .
clone size: .
J gene: TRBJ2-7
V gene: TRBV5-7
CDR3 protein: CASSLWSANYEQYF
CDR3 DNA: TGTGCCAGCAGCTTGTGGTCAGCAAACTACGAGCAGTACTTC

D gene: .
clone size: .
J gene: TRBJ1-2
V gene: TRBV7-2
CDR3 protein: CASSFVHRDPYGYTF
CDR3 DNA: TGTGCCAGCAGCTTCGTGCACCGGGACCCCTATGGCTACACCTTC

D gene: TRBD1
clone size: .
J gene: TRBJ1-1
V gene: TRBV18
CDR3 protein: CASSPNIPRTGSSSGAFF
CDR3 DNA: TGTGCCAGCTCGCCCAACATACCGCGGACAGGGAGTTCGAGTGGAGCTTTCTTT

D gene: TRBD1
clone size: .
J gene: TRBJ1-3
V gene: TRBV5-4
CDR3 protein: CASSLGGTDSGNTIYF
CDR3 DNA: TGTGCCAGCAGCTTGGGGGGGACAGACTCTGGAAACACCATATATTTT

D gene: .
clone size: .
J gene: TRBJ1-1
V gene: TRBV7-9
CDR3 protein: CASSQGTGRGTEAFF
CDR3 DNA: TGTGCCAGCAGCCAAGGTACCGGACGCGGCACTGAAGCTTTCTTT

D gene: TRBD2
clone size: .
J gene: TRBJ2-7
V gene: TRBV9
CDR3 protein: CASSVLTSGSDGEQYF
CDR3 DNA: TGTGCCAGCAGCGTGTTAACTAGCGGGAGTGATGGCGAGCAGTACTTC

D gene: TRBD1
clone size: once
J gene: TRBJ2-5
V gene: TRBV6-6
CDR3 protein: CASSSTGGGETQYF
CDR3 DNA: TGTGCCAGCAGTTCCACAGGGGGTGGGGAGACCCAGTACTTC

D gene: .
clone size: .
J gene: TRBJ2-1
V gene: TRBV29-1
CDR3 protein: CSAPRGLSSYNEQFF
CDR3 DNA: TGCAGCGCTCCGCGGGGCCTGAGCTCCTACAATGAGCAGTTCTTC

D gene: .
clone size: .
J gene: TRBJ2-7
V gene: TRBV19
CDR3 protein: CASSIKQGYEQYF
CDR3 DNA: TGTGCCAGTAGTATCAAACAGGGCTACGAGCAGTACTTC

D gene: TRBD2
clone size: .
J gene: TRBJ2-7
V gene: TRBV7-6
CDR3 protein: CASSATSGYEQYF
CDR3 DNA: TGTGCCAGCAGCGCCACTAGCGGCTACGAGCAGTACTTC

D gene: .
clone size: .
J gene: TRBJ1-2
V gene: TRBV2
CDR3 protein: CASSVGGSGYTF
CDR3 DNA: TGTGCCAGCAGTGTAGGAGGGAGCGGCTACACCTTC